The 10 T cell receptor beta chains below come from one sample, sequenced in a study of blood T cell repertoires in COVID-19. Assay used: immunoSEQ multiplex PCR; TCRdb lists only in-frame clones, some missing. The repertoire includes roughly 40,000 clones, roughly nine tenths of them detected once, and around 5.3% sits in the top ten. The specimen was peripheral blood. Receptor source: a human donor in a cohort sampled during active COVID-19.

This chain connects TRBV12-3 or TRBV12-4 to TRBJ1-1; D ambiguous. The CDR3 contains 13 residues. With 2 bases removed from V and 1 base from J, the gap between germline ends came to 5 bases. The DNA for the CDR3 is TGTGCCAGCAGTTTATCGAGGAACACTGAAGCTTTCTTT. It translates to CASSLSRNTEAFF.

The V gene is TRBV13, the J gene TRBJ2-2; D unclear. Trimming removed 0 bases at V and 4 bases at J, with 9 bases between. The CDR3 covers 15 residues. Germline CDR1 PRHDT, CDR2 FYEKMQ (reference sequence). CDR3 sequence (DNA): TGTGCCAGCAGCTTAGGACCGACTTTCACCGGGGAGCTGTTTTTT. Residues: CASSLGPTFTGELFF.

V is TRBV6-5 and J is TRBJ1-1; no reliable D call. CDR3 length: 15 amino acids. The germline gives CDR1 MNHEY, CDR2 SVGAGI. V was shortened by 0 bases and J by 4 bases, with 12 bases between the two germline ends. The CDR3 DNA is TGTGCCAGCAGTTACTCGAGAACGGGGATCACTGAAGCTTTCTTT. Translation: CASSYSRTGITEAFF.

The chain combines TRBV30 with TRBJ1-5; no firm D call. V was shortened by 0 bases and J by 6 bases, with 12 bases between the two germline ends. The CDR3 runs to 14 residues. CDR1 is GTSNPN and CDR2 is SVGIG in the germline V gene (reference sequence). CDR3: CAWSVGPWSQPQHF. In DNA form, the CDR3 reads TGTGCCTGGAGTGTAGGCCCTTGGAGTCAGCCCCAGCATTTT.

The chain joins TRBV19 to TRBJ1-5; 9 bases line up with TRBD1. The CDR3 totals 18 residues. The germline gives CDR1 LNHDA, CDR2 SQIVND (reference sequence). Trimming removed 2 bases from V and 7 bases from J; junction bases left unmatched: 15. This CDR3 is CASSIRDRVLAVRQPQHF. CDR3 coding DNA: TGTGCCAGTAGTATACGGGACAGGGTTCTGGCCGTTAGGCAGCCCCAGCATTTT.

V usage is TRBV29-1 and J usage is TRBJ2-3, with 9 bases matching TRBD1. With V trimmed by 7 bases and J by 4 bases, 6 bases remained unmatched. Germline values: CDR1 SQVTM, CDR2 ANQGSEA. CDR3 length: 13 amino acids. In nucleotides, the CDR3 is TGCAGCGCCAGCTGGACAGGGGCAGATACGCAGTATTTT. This codes for CSASWTGADTQYF.

This rearrangement joins TRBV6-4 to TRBJ2-3, with 9 bases matching TRBD2. The CDR3 consists of 16 residues. Trimming cost V 3 bases and J 5 bases; bases outside gene matches: 9. Germline V CDR1 and CDR2: MRHNA, SNTAGT. In DNA, the CDR3 is TGTGCCAGCAGTGAATCGGCTAGCGGGGTGATAGATACGCAGTATTTT. Translating it yields CASSESASGVIDTQYF.

This chain joins TRBV7-2 and TRBJ1-1; D not resolved. V was pared by 1 base and J by 1 base, with 10 bases between. The CDR3 is 15 residues long. The germline V gene encodes CDR1 SGHTA and CDR2 FQGNSA. CDR3 residues: CASSLVPVKNTEAFF. As DNA, the CDR3 is TGTGCCAGCAGCTTAGTTCCGGTAAAGAACACTGAAGCTTTCTTT.

The chain employs TRBV9 and TRBJ2-1; 8 nucleotides agree with TRBD2. Trimming at V came to 4 bases and at J to 6 bases, leaving 9 bases not matched to a gene. The CDR3 is 15 amino acids. The germline V gene has CDR1 SGDLS and CDR2 YYNGEE. CDR3 loop: CASSPTGGRGNEQFF. In nucleotides, the CDR3 is TGTGCCAGCAGCCCGACGGGGGGGCGAGGCAATGAGCAGTTCTTC.

The rearrangement joins TRBV28 to TRBJ2-5; TRBD1 aligns across 10 bases. The CDR3 has 18 residues. V was pared by 6 bases and J by 0 bases, with 13 bases of the junction left unmatched. Germline V gene data show CDR1 as MDHEN and CDR2 as SYDVKM. CDR3 loop: CASRNPTLDRGYQETQYF. The CDR3 DNA is TGTGCCAGCAGAAATCCCACGTTGGACAGGGGGTACCAAGAGACCCAGTACTTC.